This TCR beta chain was identified during a study of T cells in Graves' hyperthyroidism and ophthalmopathy (dated by TCRdb to 2018 to 2020). Background for the entire study: To identify distinguishing TCR V-J signatures, a discovery cohort of around 98 patients was used, comprising some 45 with Graves' ophthalmopathy and approximately 58 with stable Graves' hyperthyroidism. Prospective prediction of ophthalmopathy was tested in an independent validation cohort consisting of about 19 hyperthyroidism patients and more than 15 patients who later progressed to ophthalmopathy. The approximately 100 discovery patients were divided at random into training and test sets in a 7:3 ratio. In over five Graves' hyperthyroidism patients, the study also compared T-cell repertoires from thyroid tissue with T-cell repertoires from blood. After sampling, hyperthyroidism patients received methimazole starting at 30 mg daily, and ophthalmopathy patients received high-dose intravenous methylprednisolone. TCR Vbeta CDR3 sequencing of 130 to 150 peripheral blood samples (over 40 ophthalmopathy, over 70 hyperthyroidism and roughly 17 progressor patients) is reported in the paper. General study outcomes and caveats: No statistical method was used to fix the sample size in advance, and group allocation was not hidden from the investigators. In validation, progression to ophthalmopathy was predicted by the model with 70.59% sensitivity and 72% to 85% specificity, a median of roughly 6.4 months before onset. Blood samples also contained most of the expanded thyroid clonotypes (frequency above 0.001), which suggests that blood repertoires may reflect thyroid immune responses. Ophthalmopathy was separated from stable hyperthyroidism by a 13 V-J signature model, with approximately 89% sensitivity and just over 81% specificity obtained in cross-validation and 80%/75% obtained in testing.

The TCR beta CDR3 regions were amplified from the RNA transcripts. The TCR CDR3 was subjected to a first round of RT-PCR using the HTBI primer set and the Qiagen OneStep RT-PCR kit. The libraries were constructed in a second round of multiplex PCR and then size-selected and purified. The libraries were sequenced on an Illumina HiSeq2000 using paired-end 100 bp reads. Regarding the original processing steps: Raw data were processed with SOAPnuke, discarding reads with adapters, uncalled bases, mean Phred below 15, or no exact constant-primer or identifier match. High-quality paired reads were merged using COPE v1.2.5, and each unique nucleotide sequence was defined as a clonotype. Clonotypes were aligned to IMGT TRBV, TRBD and TRBJ reference segments using MiTCR v1.1. Only V-J combinations with frequency above 0.0001, covering 99% to 99.2% of repertoires, were analysed. The TCS score was defined as the ratio of F50 (clonal expansion) to E x V (chaos), calculated using BLOSUM62-based TCRdist between CDR3 peptides within each V-J. Welch's t-statistics and random forest reduced roughly 540 V-J features to roughly 13, which were used in a naive Bayes classifier (R e1071). Thyroid-blood repertoire similarity was quantified with the Morisita-Horn index. TCRdb passed the public sequencing reads through fastp at Q25 and MiXCR, retaining productive beta sequences. Every entry covers one CDR3 protein and lists the most common genes and DNA from its rows. TCRdb, not the authors, supplied the V and J calls. The table for this sample lists about 49,000 distinct CDR3 sequences; approximately 50% of them were counted only once. The top ten clonotypes cover 34% of the sample.

About this clonotype: What this receptor recognizes is not known. The record has no base qualities; no much larger clone is one base away.

Clipping removes 5 bases from V and 5 bases from J, with 4 as the unmatched junction base count. The CDR3 runs 14 residues from the cysteine to the phenylalanine. CDR3 DNA only is kept here, 42 bases in frame from base 1. From a lookup of the germline V gene, CDR1 and CDR2 are SGHVS and FQNEAQ. Graves' hyperthyroidism was defined as stable when no progression to ophthalmopathy occurred over 18 months of follow-up. The hyperthyroidism patients were between 18 and 65 years old and newly diagnosed, with a disease duration of less than 2 months. Patients with uncontrolled infections, other autoimmune diseases, pregnancy or lactation were excluded. Diagnoses were established on the basis of clinical symptoms, serum thyroxine and TRAb, thyroid ultrasound, and orbital computed tomography. Trizol reagent was used to extract total RNA, and RNA quality was then checked on an Agilent 2100 Bioanalyzer.

This sequence was found in a man aged 18 to 35 with Graves' hyperthyroidism. The rearrangement combines TRBV7-8 with TRBJ2-2; 8 bases in the junction line up with TRBD2. Sequences were obtained from peripheral blood or thyroid tissue (not recorded which). The bases are TGTGCCAGCAGCGCAGCGGGAGCGACCGGGGAGCTGTTTTTT. This is translated as CASSAAGATGELFF.